These 6 T cell receptor beta chains were sequenced from one sample in a study of T cells after yellow fever vaccination. TCRdb reanalysed the 5' RACE reads using MiXCR and keeps one entry per CDR3 protein. The sample lists under 600,000 distinct CDR3 sequences; approximately 13% were seen once. The material was PBMCs, obtained on the day of the yellow fever booster vaccination. The receptors derive from a man in his thirties or forties who received the YFV17D yellow fever vaccine.

The CDR3 DNA is TGTGCCAGCACTCGGGGGGGGGCTCGGAGCTCCTACGAGCAGTACTTC. Its translation is CASTRGGARSSYEQYF. The V and J genes are TRBV6-5 and TRBJ2-7; 8 nucleotides line up with TRBD2. Germline trimming cut 7 bases from V and 0 bases from J; bases unmatched to any gene: 11. The CDR3 extends over 16 amino acids. Germline CDR1 and CDR2: MNHEY and SVGAGI.

This chain joins TRBV6-1 and TRBJ2-3, with 8 bases identical to TRBD2. Trimming removed 4 bases from V and 0 bases from J; junction bases left unmatched: 3. This CDR3 spans 15 amino acids. Germline loops: CDR1 MNHNS, CDR2 SASEGT. The DNA for the CDR3 is TGTGCCAGCAGTGGGAGCGGGGGCAGCACAGATACGCAGTATTTT. Amino acid sequence: CASSGSGGSTDTQYF.

Ten or more counts support this clonotype. The V call is TRBV30, the J call TRBJ1-2, with a weak D call TRBD1 (5 bases). Trimming removed 0 bases at V and 7 bases at J, with 15 bases between. The CDR3 length is 14 residues. Germline V gene sequence: CDR1 GTSNPN, CDR2 SVGIG (reference sequence). In nucleotides, the CDR3 is TGTGCCTGGAGTGTCTGGTGGACACCTGGTGGCTACACCTTC. Translating it yields CAWSVWWTPGGYTF. The complete variable domain, with remaining parts taken from reference TRBV30 and TRBJ1-2, reads SQTIHQWPATLVQPVGSPLSLECTVEGTSNPNLYWYRQAAGRGLQLLFYSVGIGQISSEVPQNLSASRPQDRQFILSSKKLLLSDSGFYLCAWSVWWTPGGYTFGSGTRLTVV.

This clonotype was observed a handful of times. The CDR3 bases are TGTGCCAGCAGGGGACCCGGGAGGAACACCGGGGAGCTGTTTTTT. It translates to CASRGPGRNTGELFF. The V call is TRBV12-3 or TRBV12-4, the J call TRBJ2-2, with a possible D match to TRBD2 (6 bases). The V end lost 6 bases, the J end lost 1 base, and 12 bases lay between the germline ends. The CDR3 extends over 15 amino acids.

CDR3 nucleotides: TGTGCCTGGAAGCCGGGACAGGCGTTCAAGGAGCTGTTTTTT. Protein product: CAWKPGQAFKELFF. The chain uses TRBV30 and TRBJ2-2; 8 bases fit TRBD1. Losses at the gene ends were 4 bases for V and 10 bases for J; bases not matched to a gene: 11. Germline CDR1 is GTSNPN and CDR2 is SVGIG (reference sequence). CDR3 length: 14 amino acids.

The chain uses TRBV7-9 and TRBJ1-1; no definite D call. V was clipped by 5 bases and J by 4 bases, with 11 bases between them. CDR1 SEHNR and CDR2 FQNEAQ come from the germline V gene (reference sequence). The CDR3 sequence is 13 residues long. CDR3 protein: CASSHAPGTEAFF. In DNA, the CDR3 is TGTGCCAGCAGCCATGCCCCGGGCACTGAAGCTTTCTTT. The whole variable domain, remainder taken from reference TRBV7-9 and TRBJ1-1, is DTGVSQNPRHKITKRGQNVTFRCDPISEHNRLYWYRQTLGQGPEFLTYFQNEAQLEKSRLLSDRFSAERPKGSFSTLEIQRTEQGDSAMYLCASSHAPGTEAFFGQGTRLTVV.